This entry features one TCR beta chain sequence. What it binds is unknown. This CDR3 region has 13 residues. V was pared by 3 bases and J by 0 bases, with 6 bases between. In germline, CDR1 is SGDLS, CDR2 YYNGEE. The table came from immunoSEQ multiplex PCR; TCRdb's copy has only in-frame clones and leaves some out. In the table there are 250,000 to 350,000 clones, roughly 90% of which are singletons. The data originate from a study of cytomegalovirus exposure and HLA in healthy donors. Study conclusions and caveats: Cytomegalovirus association was listed for 164 TCR beta chains.

This sequence joins TRBV9 and TRBJ1-2; D is ambiguous. The sample consisted of PBMCs. The receptor's source is a woman aged 18-35 years in good health and CMV-seronegative. CDR3 nucleotides: TGTGCCAGCAGCGAGGCGGCTAACTATGGCTACACCTTC. It yields the protein CASSEAANYGYTF. The whole variable domain, filled in from reference TRBV9 and TRBJ1-2, reads DSGVTQTPKHLITATGQRVTLRCSPRSGDLSVYWYQQSLDQGLQFLIQYYNGEERAKGNILERFSAQQFPDLHSELNLSSLELGDSALYFCASSEAANYGYTFGSGTRLTVV.